Listed below are T cell receptor beta chains from one sample, sequenced in a study of response to subunit inactivated influenza vaccine. TCRdb itself ran the RT-PCR reads through MiXCR, one entry per CDR3 protein. The sample shows hundreds of thousands of distinct CDR3 sequences, approximately 10% of them seen only once. These same data were also listed under a study on T cells expressing NK-cell markers.

This sample comprised PBMCs from blood, obtained on the day of vaccination. These receptors all stem from a man between 45 and 60 years old who received an inactivated influenza vaccine. Each CDR3 is given with its conserved first and last residue. The order of the fields is CDR3 length, D gene, V gene, J gene, clone size, CDR3 DNA, CDR3 protein. D genes are given only for firm matches. The size field is filled for only some rows; it gives once, few, many or a size class.

length: 14; D: TRBD1; V: TRBV27; J: TRBJ1-2; size: few; DNA: TGTGCCAGCAGTTTATCGGGCAGGGGGGATGGCTACACCTTC; CDR3: CASSLSGRGDGYTF
length: 16; D: TRBD1; V: TRBV6-2/TRBV6-3; J: TRBJ2-6; size: -; DNA: TGTGCCAGCAGGTCAGGGGGCGCGACCGGGGCCAACGTCCTGACTTTC; CDR3: CASRSGGATGANVLTF
length: 15; D: -; V: TRBV20-1; J: TRBJ1-1; size: -; DNA: TGCAGTGGCCCATCGGCTGGGGGTGGGAACACTGAAGCTTTCTTT; CDR3: CSGPSAGGGNTEAFF
length: 16; D: TRBD1; V: TRBV12-3/TRBV12-4; J: TRBJ1-1; size: -; DNA: TGTGCCAGCAGTTTGGCGACAGGGGGGGCGAACACTGAAGCTTTCTTT; CDR3: CASSLATGGANTEAFF
length: 16; D: TRBD2; V: TRBV6-2/TRBV6-3; J: TRBJ2-5; size: -; DNA: TGTGCCAGCAGCCGGACTAGCGGGCGTTACCAAGAGACCCAGTACTTC; CDR3: CASSRTSGRYQETQYF
length: 14; D: TRBD2; V: TRBV28; J: TRBJ2-3; size: -; DNA: TGTGCCAGCAAAATAGCGGGAGACCCAGATACGCAGTATTTT; CDR3: CASKIAGDPDTQYF
length: 14; D: -; V: TRBV6-2/TRBV6-3; J: TRBJ1-5; size: -; DNA: TGTGCCAGCAGCTGGGGCGGCTACAATCAGCCCCAGCATTTT; CDR3: CASSWGGYNQPQHF
length: 13; D: TRBD2; V: TRBV29-1; J: TRBJ2-3; size: -; DNA: TGCAGCGTTGGACTAGCGGGAACTGATACGCAGTATTTT; CDR3: CSVGLAGTDTQYF
length: 14; D: TRBD2; V: TRBV15; J: TRBJ2-1; size: -; DNA: TGTGCCACCAGCTTAGCGGGGGACTACAATGAGCAGTTCTTC; CDR3: CATSLAGDYNEQFF
length: 15; D: -; V: TRBV7-9; J: TRBJ1-4; size: many; DNA: TGTGCCAGCAGCTTAGCAGTGGCAGAAAATGAAAAACTGTTTTTT; CDR3: CASSLAVAENEKLFF
length: 14; D: -; V: TRBV15; J: TRBJ1-1; size: -; DNA: TGTGCCACCAGCAGACAGGGACCTAACACTGAAGCTTTCTTT; CDR3: CATSRQGPNTEAFF
length: 13; D: TRBD1; V: TRBV29-1; J: TRBJ2-5; size: many; DNA: TGCAGCGTTGTAGGGCAGGGGGAAGAGACCCAGTACTTC; CDR3: CSVVGQGEETQYF
length: 13; D: -; V: TRBV29-1; J: TRBJ2-6; size: -; DNA: TGCAGCGTTGTGAAGTCTGGGGCCAACGTCCTGACTTTC; CDR3: CSVVKSGANVLTF
length: 15; D: -; V: TRBV7-2; J: TRBJ1-6; size: many; DNA: TGTGCCAGCAGCTTAGTGGCTGCAGGGTATTCACCCCTCCACTTT; CDR3: CASSLVAAGYSPLHF
length: 16; D: -; V: TRBV14; J: TRBJ2-7; size: -; DNA: TGTGCCAGCAGCCAAGATAACCCCGGGACAACCTACGAGCAGTACTTC; CDR3: CASSQDNPGTTYEQYF
length: 15; D: TRBD1; V: TRBV5-1; J: TRBJ2-2; size: many; DNA: TGCGCCAGCAGCTGGACAGGGTCGAACACCGGGGAGCTGTTTTTT; CDR3: CASSWTGSNTGELFF